Listed below are T cell receptor beta chains from one sample, sequenced in a study of tumor-infiltrating lymphocytes in primary liver carcinoma. MiXCR, run by TCRdb on the multiplex PCR reads, gives a single entry per CDR3 protein. The table includes about 120,000 distinct CDR3 sequences, approximately 71% detected once. The sample taken for sequencing was tumor-adjacent normal liver tissue. Receptors originate from a woman aged 60-75 years with primary liver carcinoma and hepatitis B virus infection. The CDR3 runs from the conserved cysteine through the conserved F or W. Each record gives: V gene, D gene, J gene, clone size, CDR3 DNA, CDR3 protein. A D gene is named only where the DNA matches it firmly. Size is stated for part of the rows, as once, few or many counts, or as a class when the clone is expanded.

v_gene: TRBV6-1; d_gene: TRBD1; j_gene: TRBJ2-7; abundance: .; CDR3nt: TGTGCCAGCAGAAGACAGGGAGAGAACTCCTACGAGCAATACTTC; CDR3aa: CASRRQGENSYEQYF
v_gene: TRBV11-3; d_gene: .; j_gene: TRBJ2-1; abundance: .; CDR3nt: TGTGCCTGCAGCTTCAAATCCGATGAGCAGTTCTTC; CDR3aa: CACSFKSDEQFF
v_gene: TRBV11-2; d_gene: .; j_gene: TRBJ2-2; abundance: .; CDR3nt: TGTGCCAGCAGCTTTTATGGGGCGGGTGGGGGGTGTAACACCGGGGAGCTGTTTTTT; CDR3aa: CASSFYGAGGGCNTGELFF
v_gene: TRBV29-1; d_gene: .; j_gene: TRBJ2-7; abundance: .; CDR3nt: TGCAGCGTTGGTTTTCTTTCCGCGACTAACATCTACGAGCAGTGCTTC; CDR3aa: CSVGFLSATNIYEQCF
v_gene: TRBV18; d_gene: TRBD2; j_gene: TRBJ2-3; abundance: .; CDR3nt: TGTGCCAGCTCACCCCGACTAGCGGATTTCATAGATACGCAGTATTTT; CDR3aa: CASSPRLADFIDTQYF
v_gene: TRBV2; d_gene: .; j_gene: TRBJ2-7; abundance: .; CDR3nt: TGTGCCAGCAACGCTTACGACAGACACTACGAGCAGTACTTC; CDR3aa: CASNAYDRHYEQYF
v_gene: TRBV12-3/TRBV12-4; d_gene: .; j_gene: TRBJ1-2; abundance: .; CDR3nt: TGTTCCAGCAGTTTTAGTCAGGCTGGGGCGCTGAACTATGGCTACACCTTC; CDR3aa: CSSSFSQAGALNYGYTF
v_gene: TRBV5-1; d_gene: TRBD2; j_gene: TRBJ2-1; abundance: many; CDR3nt: TGCGCCAGCAGCCCCGGACTAGCGGTATACAATGAGCAGTTCTTC; CDR3aa: CASSPGLAVYNEQFF
v_gene: TRBV12-3/TRBV12-4; d_gene: TRBD1; j_gene: TRBJ1-2; abundance: .; CDR3nt: TGTACCAGTAGGGACAGGTTGTATGGCTACACCTTC; CDR3aa: CTSRDRLYGYTF
v_gene: TRBV5-1; d_gene: .; j_gene: TRBJ2-5; abundance: many; CDR3nt: TGCGCCAGCAGCCCCCGGGGCCTGGGGAGGCGGGAGACCCAGTACTTC; CDR3aa: CASSPRGLGRRETQYF
v_gene: TRBV29-1; d_gene: .; j_gene: TRBJ2-1; abundance: .; CDR3nt: TGCAGCGTAAGAGTTGATGAGCAGTCCTTC; CDR3aa: CSVRVDEQSF
v_gene: TRBV28; d_gene: .; j_gene: TRBJ2-7; abundance: many; CDR3nt: TGTGCCAGCAGTTTAGTTGCTGGGCCAAGCTCCTACGAGCAGTACTTC; CDR3aa: CASSLVAGPSSYEQYF
v_gene: TRBV2; d_gene: .; j_gene: TRBJ1-5; abundance: few; CDR3nt: TGTGCCAGCACTAGGGAAAATCAGCCCCAGCATTTT; CDR3aa: CASTRENQPQHF
v_gene: TRBV11-1; d_gene: .; j_gene: TRBJ2-5; abundance: .; CDR3nt: TGTGCCAACAGCATGGCTGAGAGGGAGACCCAGTACTTC; CDR3aa: CANSMAERETQYF
v_gene: TRBV4-2; d_gene: TRBD2; j_gene: TRBJ2-1; abundance: .; CDR3nt: TGTGCCAGCAGCCTAGCCAAGGGACTAGTGGCCAATGGGCAGTTCTTC; CDR3aa: CASSLAKGLVANGQFF
v_gene: TRBV6-1; d_gene: .; j_gene: TRBJ1-1; abundance: .; CDR3nt: TGCGCCATCAGTGAACCAGCCGGGAACACTGAAACTTTCTTC; CDR3aa: CAISEPAGNTETFF
v_gene: TRBV6-2/TRBV6-3; d_gene: .; j_gene: TRBJ2-5; abundance: many; CDR3nt: TGTGCCAGCTCCAATGGGGGAGAGACCCAGTACTTC; CDR3aa: CASSNGGETQYF
v_gene: TRBV6-1; d_gene: .; j_gene: TRBJ2-7; abundance: .; CDR3nt: TGTGCCAACAGTGTGGTACAAGGAGGCAACGACGAGCAGTACTTC; CDR3aa: CANSVVQGGNDEQYF
v_gene: TRBV10-3; d_gene: .; j_gene: TRBJ2-6; abundance: many; CDR3nt: TGTGCCATTGGAAGGTCATGGGGCTCTGGGGCCAACGTCCTGACTTTC; CDR3aa: CAIGRSWGSGANVLTF
v_gene: TRBV6-2/TRBV6-3; d_gene: .; j_gene: TRBJ1-5; abundance: .; CDR3nt: .; CDR3aa: CASSYSWGLGSNQLQHF
v_gene: TRBV7-3; d_gene: .; j_gene: TRBJ2-2; abundance: few; CDR3nt: TGTGCCAGTAGCGCAACGCTGGGGCTAACCGGGGAGCTGTTTTTT; CDR3aa: CASSATLGLTGELFF
v_gene: TRBV5-1; d_gene: .; j_gene: TRBJ2-1; abundance: .; CDR3nt: TGCGCCAGCAACATGGACCCCTCAGCGGGCCCCTCCTACAATGAGCAGTTCTTC; CDR3aa: CASNMDPSAGPSYNEQFF
v_gene: TRBV28; d_gene: TRBD1; j_gene: TRBJ2-2; abundance: .; CDR3nt: TGTACCAGCAGGAACAAGGGACAGGGGAGAACCGGGGAGCTGTTTTTT; CDR3aa: CTSRNKGQGRTGELFF
v_gene: TRBV11-3; d_gene: .; j_gene: TRBJ2-1; abundance: medium-sized; CDR3nt: TGTGCCAGCAGCCCCGGCGAGTACAATGAGCAGTTCTTC; CDR3aa: CASSPGEYNEQFF